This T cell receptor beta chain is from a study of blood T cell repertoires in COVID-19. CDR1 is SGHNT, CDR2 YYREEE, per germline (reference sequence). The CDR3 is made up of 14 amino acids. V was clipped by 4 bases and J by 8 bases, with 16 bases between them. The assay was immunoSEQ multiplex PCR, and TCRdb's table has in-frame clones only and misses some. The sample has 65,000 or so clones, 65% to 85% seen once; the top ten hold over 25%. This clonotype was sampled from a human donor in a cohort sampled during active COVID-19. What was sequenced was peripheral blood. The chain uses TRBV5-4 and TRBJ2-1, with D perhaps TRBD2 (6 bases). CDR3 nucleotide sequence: TGTGCCAGCAGCAGGGGACTCCCCGGGGATGAGCAGTTCTTC. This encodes CASSRGLPGDEQFF. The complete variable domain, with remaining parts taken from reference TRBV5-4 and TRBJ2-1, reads ETGVTQSPTHLIKTRGQQVTLRCSSQSGHNTVSWYQQALGQGPQFIFQYYREEENGRGNFPPRFSGLQFPNYSSELNVNALELDDSALYLCASSRGLPGDEQFFGPGTRLTVL.